This T cell receptor (beta chain) comes out of a study of T cell responses to AZD1222 COVID-19 vaccine. Assay used: immunoSEQ multiplex PCR; TCRdb lists only in-frame clones, some missing. The profile shows roughly 100,000 clones, 87% of them singletons. Between the trimmed V and J ends, which lost 6 bases and 0 bases, there was a span of 3 bases. The CDR3 consists of 11 residues. CDR1 and CDR2 from the germline V gene are MNHEY and SVGEGT. This clone was found a few times. This receptor was obtained from an adult in good health. The sample here was peripheral blood, taken on day 0 of AZD1222 vaccination. The chain joins TRBV6-2 or TRBV6-3 to TRBJ2-7; no reliable D call. CDR3 in amino acids: CASSISYEQYF. DNA of the CDR3: TGTGCCAGCAGCATCTCCTACGAGCAGTACTTC.